This T cell receptor (beta chain) is drawn from a study of cytomegalovirus exposure and HLA in healthy donors. At the level of the study: A previous analysis identified more than 100 million unique TCR beta sequences derived from about 180 million T cells.

A remark on this clone: As yet, its antigen is unknown.

Unrecorded immune exposures were likely, despite nominal health at sampling. The PCR was carried out with 60 Vbeta primers and 13 Jbeta primers. Profiling relied on immunoSEQ multiplex PCR, and the TCRdb table lists in-frame clones only, not all of them. The table shows about 110,000 clones, with roughly 12% occurring only once. Overall study results and limits: Highly shared sequence variants in one cluster were likely a sequencing artifact. Listed as cytomegalovirus-associated were 150 to 200 TCR beta chains.

The sequenced sample was PBMCs. This sequence originates from a middle-aged man in good health and CMV-seropositive.

The DNA of the CDR3 is TGTGCCAGCAGCCAGGGTCGGGATCAGCCCCAGCATTTT. It codes for CASSQGRDQPQHF. This chain joins TRBV6-5 and TRBJ1-5, with D tentatively TRBD1 (5 bases). Trimming removed 6 bases from V and 5 bases from J, with 11 bases in between. The CDR3 runs 13 residues. Germline assignment: CDR1 MNHEY and CDR2 SVGAGI.